The 24 T cell receptor beta chains below were found in one sample sequenced in a study of identical twins. Using its own MiXCR run on the 5' RACE reads, TCRdb lists one record per CDR3 protein. The sample holds some 710,000 distinct CDR3 sequences, less than 7% seen once. Sample: naive T cells sorted from blood. These receptors came from a man aged 18 to 30 in good health.

This clonotype was counted at least ten times. This rearrangement joins TRBV25-1 to TRBJ2-3; D is undetermined. V lost 1 base and J lost 1, with 15 bases in between. CDR3 size: 17 residues. Per the germline V gene, CDR1 is MGHDK and CDR2 is SYGVNS. The chain's CDR3 is CASSEFTLSGGTDTQYF. CDR3 DNA: TGTGCCAGCAGTGAATTCACACTCAGTGGGGGCACAGATACGCAGTATTTT.

The rearrangement links TRBV30 to TRBJ2-2, with no clear D. The CDR3 consists of 15 residues. Germline lookup yields CDR1 GTSNPN and CDR2 SVGIG (reference sequence). Deletions cut 0 bases from V and 4 bases from J, with 12 bases between. CDR3 DNA sequence: TGTGCCTGGAGTGTATTGGAGCATACCACCGGGGAGCTGTTTTTT. This encodes CAWSVLEHTTGELFF. Supplemented by reference TRBV30 and TRBJ2-2, the full variable domain reads SQTIHQWPATLVQPVGSPLSLECTVEGTSNPNLYWYRQAAGRGLQLLFYSVGIGQISSEVPQNLSASRPQDRQFILSSKKLLLSDSGFYLCAWSVLEHTTGELFFGEGSRLTVL.

This clonotype was seen a few times. The J gene is TRBJ2-3, the V gene TRBV10-3; 8 positions agree with TRBD1. This CDR3 spans 16 amino acids. V lost 6 bases to trimming and J lost 2 bases; unmatched junction nucleotides: 10. CDR1 is ENHRY and CDR2 is SYGVKD in the germline V gene. The CDR3: CAISKNGQGITDTQYF. The CDR3 DNA reads TGTGCCATCAGCAAAAACGGACAGGGAATCACAGATACGCAGTATTTT.

There are a few counts of this clonotype. V usage is TRBV6-5 and J usage is TRBJ2-1; TRBD2 agrees at 7 bases. CDR1 MNHEY and CDR2 SVGAGI come from the germline V gene. The CDR3 is 16 residues long. V was pared by 3 bases and J by 2 bases, with 7 bases of the junction left unmatched. As DNA, the CDR3 is TGTGCCAGCAGTTATGTAGGCGGGAGTCCCTACAATGAGCAGTTCTTC. The encoded protein is CASSYVGGSPYNEQFF.

This clonotype occurred many times. The V call is TRBV21-1, the J call TRBJ2-7. TRBV21-1 counts as a pseudogene. The CDR3 has 13 amino acids. This CDR3 is CASSSGRAYEQYV. In DNA, the CDR3 is TGTGCCAGCAGCAGCGGGAGGGCCTACGAGCAGTACGTC.

This clonotype was counted ten times or more. The chain joins TRBV19 to TRBJ1-1, with D possibly matching TRBD1 (6 bases). CDR3 length: 16 residues. Germline V CDR1 and CDR2: LNHDA, SQIVND (reference sequence). The V gene lost 6 bases and the J gene lost 4 bases, with 21 bases spanning the gap. The CDR3 DNA sequence: TGTGCCAGTAGCCAACAGGTCCTCACAGGGAGCACTGAAGCTTTCTTT. As protein: CASSQQVLTGSTEAFF.

This clonotype was seen many times. The chain recombines TRBV29-1 with TRBJ2-1, with 10 bases identical to TRBD2. In germline, CDR1 is SQVTM, CDR2 ANQGSEA. The CDR3 is 17 residues long. V trimming: 6 bases; J trimming: 4 bases; junction bases outside the gene matches: 15. The CDR3 here is CSVPMGATSGKYNEQFF. The CDR3 DNA follows: TGCAGCGTCCCCATGGGGGCAACTAGCGGGAAGTACAATGAGCAGTTCTTC.

This clonotype was seen repeatedly, ten times or more. This chain links TRBV20-1 with TRBJ1-4; D is unclear. V was clipped by 4 bases and J by 8 bases, with 5 bases between them. The CDR3 is 10 residues long. Germline values: CDR1 DFQATT, CDR2 SNEGSKA (reference sequence). CDR3 amino acids: CSAMGEKLFF. The CDR3 DNA sequence: TGCAGTGCTATGGGGGAAAAACTGTTTTTT.

This chain links TRBV6-2 or TRBV6-3 with TRBJ2-2, with D unclear. Germline assignment: CDR1 MNHEY and CDR2 SVGEGT. This CDR3 contains 13 residues. The germline V and J ends were trimmed by 8 bases and 5 bases, with 12 bases remaining between them. CDR3 sequence reads: CASAARRTGELFF. CDR3 coding DNA: TGTGCCAGCGCGGCCAGACGAACCGGGGAGCTGTTTTTT.

This clonotype was observed many times. The chain has TRBV28 and TRBJ2-7; D is perhaps TRBD1 (5 bases). V was clipped by 3 bases and J by 3 bases, with 15 bases between them. CDR1 and CDR2 (germline): MDHEN, SYDVKM. The length of the CDR3 is 15 residues. The CDR3 nucleotides read TGTGCCAGCAGTTTCGACGATACAGGCAGCTACGAGCAGTACTTC. Its protein product is CASSFDDTGSYEQYF. The full variable domain, rest sourced from reference TRBV28 and TRBJ2-7, is DVKVTQSSRYLVKRTGEKVFLECVQDMDHENMFWYRQDPGLGLRLIYFSYDVKMKEKGDIPEGYSVSREKKERFSLILESASTNQTSMYLCASSFDDTGSYEQYFGPGTRLTVT.

Here the CDR3 DNA reads TGCGCCAGCAGCCAAGCGACCGTCATTGGGGGGGAGCTGTTTTTT. It yields the protein CASSQATVIGGELFF. This rearrangement joins TRBV4-1 to TRBJ2-2, with D unclear. From germline, CDR1 is MGHRA and CDR2 YSYEKL. The CDR3 has 15 residues. The V and J ends lost 1 base and 8 bases respectively, with 14 bases between them.

This clonotype was picked up many times. The V call is TRBV5-5, the J call TRBJ2-7, with no clear D. Between the trimmed V and J ends, which lost 4 bases and 5 bases, there was a span of 7 bases. Germline assignment: CDR1 SGHKS and CDR2 YYEKEE (reference sequence). The length of the CDR3 is 11 residues. In nucleotides, the CDR3 is TGTGCCAGCAGCCCCCAGAACGAGCAGTACTTC. Protein product: CASSPQNEQYF.

This clonotype was recorded at least ten times. This chain uses TRBV29-1 with TRBJ2-1; weak D call: TRBD1 (5 bases). The CDR3 is made up of 15 amino acids. Trimming stripped 3 bases from V and 6 bases from J, with 18 bases between. Germline values: CDR1 SQVTM, CDR2 ANQGSEA. CDR3 sequence reads: CSVDETTDPSNEQFF. Here the CDR3 DNA reads TGCAGCGTTGATGAGACGACAGATCCTAGCAATGAGCAGTTCTTC.

The rearrangement joins TRBV6-2 or TRBV6-3 to TRBJ2-3; no definite D call. This CDR3 comprises 14 residues. Germline V CDR1 and CDR2: MNHEY, SVGEGT. V gave up 4 bases and J gave up 2 bases, with 10 bases separating them. The chain's CDR3 is CASSSLEPTDTQYF. In nucleotides, the CDR3 is TGTGCCAGCAGTTCATTAGAACCCACAGATACGCAGTATTTT.

In its sample, this clonotype was seen many times. The chain couples TRBV12-3 or TRBV12-4 to TRBJ2-1; D might be TRBD1 or TRBD2, each matching 5 bases. The CDR3 is 15 residues long. V lost 7 bases and J 2 bases, leaving 15 bases between the germline ends. The CDR3 bases are TGTGCCAGCACCACCGGGACGGGACCCTACAATGAGCAGTTCTTC. This encodes CASTTGTGPYNEQFF.

This clonotype was seen at least ten times. The V gene is TRBV12-3 or TRBV12-4, the J gene TRBJ2-2; D may be TRBD1 (5 bases). V lost 3 bases and J lost 6, with 17 bases in between. The CDR3 is 16 amino acids. CDR3 nucleotide sequence: TGTGCCAGCAGTTTTAGGTTTAGGACCAGGGCCGGGGAGCTGTTTTTT. Protein product: CASSFRFRTRAGELFF.

The chain is built from TRBV7-2 and TRBJ1-2; D is perhaps TRBD1 (5 bases). V lost 4 bases and J 3 bases, leaving 12 bases between the germline ends. This CDR3 is 14 amino acids long. CDR1 is SGHTA, CDR2 FQGNSA, per germline. In DNA form, the CDR3 reads TGTGCCAGCAGCTGGGTGGGCAGGGACTATGGCTACACCTTC. It is translated as CASSWVGRDYGYTF.

This clonotype was seen more than once but under ten times. As DNA, the CDR3 is TGTGCCAGCAGCCAACCGCGGGGCACTAATTCACCCCTCCACTTT. Its protein is CASSQPRGTNSPLHF. This chain links TRBV16 with TRBJ1-6, with a tentative D call TRBD1 (5 bases). V dropped 2 bases and J dropped 6 bases, with 11 bases sitting between them. The V gene's germline CDR1 is KGHSY and CDR2 FQNENV. The CDR3 is 15 residues long.

This clonotype was counted at least ten times. V gene TRBV10-3 combines with J gene TRBJ2-3; D gene uncertain. The CDR3 loop spans 11 amino acids. The germline V gene encodes CDR1 ENHRY and CDR2 SYGVKD. Trimming pared 7 bases from V and 2 bases from J, leaving 4 bases between. The CDR3: CAIMTTDTQYF. The DNA for the CDR3 is TGTGCCATCATGACCACAGATACGCAGTATTTT.

V is TRBV6-5 and J is TRBJ2-7; a weak D match, TRBD2 (6 bases). This CDR3 is 14 amino acids long. CDR1 is MNHEY and CDR2 is SVGAGI in the germline V gene. The ends were cut back, 3 bases at V and 6 bases at J, with 15 bases in the middle. The CDR3 sequence: CASSYRDSWGEQYF. The CDR3 region has the DNA TGTGCCAGCAGTTATCGGGACTCCTGGGGCGAGCAGTACTTC.

This clonotype appeared many times. This chain connects TRBV15 to TRBJ2-4; TRBD1 might be the D (6 bases). The germline V and J ends were trimmed by 0 bases and 1 base, with 13 bases remaining between them. This CDR3 has 17 residues. The V gene's germline CDR1 is LNHNV and CDR2 YYDKDF (reference sequence). CDR3: CATSRETGKVAKNIQYF. As DNA, the CDR3 is TGTGCCACCAGCAGAGAAACAGGGAAAGTGGCCAAAAACATTCAGTACTTC.

This clonotype appeared many times. The chain couples TRBV5-1 to TRBJ2-1; either TRBD1 or TRBD2 may supply D (6 bases each). This CDR3 has 15 residues. Germline V gene lookup returns CDR1 SGHRS and CDR2 YFSETQ. Trimming pared 0 bases from V and 10 bases from J, leaving 17 bases between. CDR3 sequence (DNA): TGCGCCAGCAGCTTGGAACTAGGGGGGAATTTCGAGCAGTTCTTC. Encoded protein: CASSLELGGNFEQFF.

V and J are TRBV6-1 and TRBJ2-5; 9 bases align to TRBD1. Germline V lookup: CDR1 MNHNS, CDR2 SASEGT. The CDR3 loop spans 16 amino acids. V gave up 4 bases and J gave up 5 bases; unmatched junction bases: 11. The CDR3 loop reads CASSGRNRGRGETQYF. CDR3 coding DNA: TGTGCCAGCAGTGGACGGAACAGGGGGCGCGGGGAGACCCAGTACTTC.

This rearrangement joins TRBV6-5 to TRBJ2-1, with D possibly TRBD1 on 6 matching bases. The ends were cut back, 4 bases at V and 5 bases at J, with 12 bases in the middle. The CDR3 is made up of 14 amino acids. The germline V gene has CDR1 MNHEY and CDR2 SVGAGI. This CDR3 reads CASSWAGANNEQFF. The CDR3 DNA sequence: TGTGCCAGCAGTTGGGCAGGGGCTAACAATGAGCAGTTCTTC.